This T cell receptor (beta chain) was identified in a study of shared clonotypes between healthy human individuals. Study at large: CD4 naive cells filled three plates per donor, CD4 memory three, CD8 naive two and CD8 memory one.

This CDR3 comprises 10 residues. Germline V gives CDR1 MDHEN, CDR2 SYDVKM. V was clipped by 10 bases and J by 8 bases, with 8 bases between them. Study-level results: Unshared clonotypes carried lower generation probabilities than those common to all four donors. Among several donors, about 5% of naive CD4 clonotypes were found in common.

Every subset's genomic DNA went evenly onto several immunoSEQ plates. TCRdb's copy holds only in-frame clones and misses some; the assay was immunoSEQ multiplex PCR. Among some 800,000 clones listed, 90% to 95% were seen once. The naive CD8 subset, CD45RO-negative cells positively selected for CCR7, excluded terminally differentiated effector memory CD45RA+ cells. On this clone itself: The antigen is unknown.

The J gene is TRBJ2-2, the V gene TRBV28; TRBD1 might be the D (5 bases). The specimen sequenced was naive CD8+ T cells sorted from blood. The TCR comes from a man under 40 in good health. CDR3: CATQGGELFF. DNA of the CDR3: TGTGCCACCCAGGGAGGGGAGCTGTTTTTT.